This TCR beta chain was identified during a study of blood T cells in healthy people across ages. A note on this clonotype: Its antigen is as yet unknown.

Healthy Caucasian individuals from Russia aged about 6 to 90 served as donors. Each sample yielded at least 5.5 micrograms of PBMC total RNA. It was with a sample-barcoded 5' primer and a J-beta primer mix that a second PCR of roughly 7 to 12 cycles was run. TCRdb called the 5' RACE reads again in MiXCR, with one record for every CDR3 protein. Of over a million distinct CDR3 sequences listed, 40% to 50% are singletons. This CDR3 is 11 amino acids long. The ends were cut back, 8 bases at V and 13 bases at J, with 15 bases in the middle. The germline CDR1 and CDR2 sequences are MNHEY and SMNVEV (reference sequence). Study results and limitations: The study found more naive CD4+ cells and higher diversity in long-lived than aged donors. CMV infection status of these donors was not known.

This sequence was found in a woman in her late teens or twenties in good health. What was sequenced was blood. This chain links TRBV27 with TRBJ2-1; tentatively, D is TRBD2 (5 bases). In DNA, the CDR3 is TGTGCCAGCGGTCGTGAGGGTTATCAGTTCTTC. Translated, it gives CASGREGYQFF.